Below, 11 T cell receptor beta chains from the same sample are listed, as sequenced in a study of shared clonotypes between healthy human individuals (dated by TCRdb to between 2020 and 2021). Receptors were amplified or captured by the immunoSEQ multiplex PCR assay. What TCRdb holds here is the immuneACCESS table cut down to in-frame rearrangements. Part of the clones is not present; checked against another copy, under half of the missing clones reflect an unresolved V gene, and the others are unexplained. The sample table records 2 million to 2.5 million clones; approximately 96% of these occur just once. The leading ten clones occupy 0.1% to 0.15% of the sample. The specimen sequenced was naive CD4+ T cells sorted from blood. The cell subset or site label, as the study defines it: CD45RA+ positively selected. Receptors were obtained from a man aged 18 to 35 in good health.

The V and J genes are TRBV28 and TRBJ1-5, with D possibly TRBD1 on 6 matching bases. Trimming shortened V by 7 bases and J by 5 bases, and 18 bases separated the two germline ends. This CDR3 region has 15 residues. From germline, CDR1 is MDHEN and CDR2 SYDVKM. CDR3 residues: CASNMGGRWDQPQHF. The CDR3 nucleotides read TGTGCCAGCAACATGGGGGGGCGTTGGGATCAGCCCCAGCATTTT.

V and J are TRBV4-2 and TRBJ2-1; 11 bases are shared with TRBD2. This CDR3 is 16 amino acids long. V was pared by 2 bases and J by 4 bases, with 4 bases of the junction left unmatched. Per the germline V gene, CDR1 is LGHNA and CDR2 is YNFKEQ. The CDR3 DNA reads as TGTGCCAGCAGCCAACCTAGCGGGGGGCTTTACAATGAGCAGTTCTTC. This encodes CASSQPSGGLYNEQFF.

The chain couples TRBV7-2 to TRBJ2-7; no clear D. CDR3 length: 13 amino acids. From germline, CDR1 is SGHTA and CDR2 FQGNSA. Trimming pared 5 bases from V and 3 bases from J, leaving 11 bases between. The DNA for the CDR3 is TGTGCCAGCAGCACAAGGGCCCTCTACGAGCAGTACTTC. Protein product: CASSTRALYEQYF.

This clone has just one count. The sample has other DNA sequences that encode this CDR3 too. V and J are TRBV5-4 and TRBJ2-3, with TRBD2 as a possible D gene (5 bases). V dropped 4 bases and J dropped 1 base, with 7 bases sitting between them. Germline CDR1 reads SGHNT; CDR2 reads YYREEE (reference sequence). This CDR3 spans 13 amino acids. DNA for the CDR3: TGTGCCAGCAGCCTTAGCGGCACAGATACGCAGTATTTT. This encodes CASSLSGTDTQYF. Full variable domain (rest looked up from reference TRBV5-4 and TRBJ2-3): ETGVTQSPTHLIKTRGQQVTLRCSSQSGHNTVSWYQQALGQGPQFIFQYYREEENGRGNFPPRFSGLQFPNYSSELNVNALELDDSALYLCASSLSGTDTQYFGPGTRLTVL.

As concerns this clone: This sample also contains other DNA sequences that code for the same CDR3. V and J are TRBV10-3 and TRBJ1-1; D call uncertain. Germline V CDR1 and CDR2: ENHRY, SYGVKD. This CDR3 comprises 14 residues. Between the trimmed V and J ends, which lost 0 bases and 1 base, there was a span of 6 bases. The DNA of the CDR3 is TGTGCCATCAGTGAGTCCGGGGAGAACACTGAAGCTTTCTTT. It specifies CAISESGENTEAFF.

This chain's CDR3 is CAWSVYGQGQVGWLEAFF. For the CDR3, the DNA is TGTGCCTGGAGTGTATACGGACAGGGACAGGTAGGCTGGCTTGAAGCTTTCTTT. The V and J genes are TRBV30 and TRBJ1-1; 8 nucleotides agree with TRBD1. CDR3 length: 18 amino acids. Germline lookup yields CDR1 GTSNPN and CDR2 SVGIG (reference sequence). J was trimmed by 7 bases and V by 0 bases; bases with no gene match: 19. The variable domain in full, completed from reference TRBV30 and TRBJ1-1, reads SQTIHQWPATLVQPVGSPLSLECTVEGTSNPNLYWYRQAAGRGLQLLFYSVGIGQISSEVPQNLSASRPQDRQFILSSKKLLLSDSGFYLCAWSVYGQGQVGWLEAFFGQGTRLTVV.

This sequence joins TRBV7-2 and TRBJ2-1; possible D gene TRBD2, 7 bases. This CDR3 is 17 amino acids long. V was clipped by 4 bases and J by 3 bases, with 19 bases between them. Germline-derived CDR1 and CDR2 are SGHTA and FQGNSA. CDR3 region: CASSSRGGGRIYNEQFF. Here the CDR3 DNA reads TGTGCCAGCAGCTCACGGGGAGGGGGTCGCATCTACAATGAGCAGTTCTTC.

V usage is TRBV28 and J usage is TRBJ2-3, with D possibly matching TRBD1 (7 bases). Trimming shortened V by 3 bases and J by 13 bases, and 23 bases separated the two germline ends. In germline, CDR1 is MDHEN, CDR2 SYDVKM. CDR3 length equals 15 residues. CDR3 protein: CASSFSDIRGVGEYF. For the CDR3, the DNA is TGTGCCAGCAGTTTTAGTGACATCAGGGGGGTTGGGGAGTATTTT.

J is TRBJ1-1 and V is TRBV16, with D tentatively TRBD1 (5 bases). Germline values: CDR1 KGHSY, CDR2 FQNENV. This CDR3 contains 15 residues. V lost 1 base to trimming and J lost 5 bases, with 14 bases between them. Here the CDR3 DNA reads TGTGCCAGCAGCCAATTCTTCGCAGGGTCGACTGAAGCTTTCTTT. It codes for CASSQFFAGSTEAFF.

This clone was recorded only once. The J gene is TRBJ2-1, the V gene TRBV11-2; weak D call: TRBD2 (5 bases). Trimming took off 4 bases at V and 0 bases at J, with 13 bases between the two ends. Looked up from germline, CDR1 is SGHAT and CDR2 is FQNNGV. CDR3 length: 16 amino acids. The CDR3 DNA reads as TGTGCCAGCAGCTGGTCACTAGGGATCTCCTACAATGAGCAGTTCTTC. Translating gives CASSWSLGISYNEQFF.

The chain employs TRBV11-2 and TRBJ1-6; D ambiguous. This CDR3 spans 15 amino acids. Germline CDR1 is SGHAT and CDR2 is FQNNGV. Trimming pared 1 base from V and 7 bases from J, leaving 11 bases between. The CDR3 sequence is CASSLGVTQNSPLHF. The CDR3 region has the DNA TGTGCCAGCAGCTTAGGTGTGACCCAAAATTCACCCCTCCACTTT.